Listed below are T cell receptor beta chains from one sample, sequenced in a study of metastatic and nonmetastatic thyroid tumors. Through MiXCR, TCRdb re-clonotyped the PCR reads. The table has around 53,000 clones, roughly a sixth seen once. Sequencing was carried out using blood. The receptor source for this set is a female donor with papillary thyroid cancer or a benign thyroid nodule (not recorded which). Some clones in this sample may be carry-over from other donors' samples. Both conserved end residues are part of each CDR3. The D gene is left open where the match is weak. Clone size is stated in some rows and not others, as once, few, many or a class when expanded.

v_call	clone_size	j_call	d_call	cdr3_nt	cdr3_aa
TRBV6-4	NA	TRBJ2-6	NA	TGTGCCAGCAGTGATGGACAGTCCCACTCTGGTGCCAACGTCCTGACTTTC	CASSDGQSHSGANVLTF
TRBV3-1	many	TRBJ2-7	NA	TGTGCCAGCAGCCTTTTCAGGACAGCCTCCTACGAGCAGTACTTC	CASSLFRTASYEQYF
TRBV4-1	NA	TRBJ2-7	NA	TGCGCCAGCATCCCAACGGTGATCGCGTATGAGCAGTACTTC	CASIPTVIAYEQYF
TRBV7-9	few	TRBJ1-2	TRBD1	TGTGCCAGCAGCTACGGGGACAGGCACTACACCTTC	CASSYGDRHYTF
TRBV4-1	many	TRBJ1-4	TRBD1	TGCGCCAGCAGCCGATCGATTCCCGGGACAGCAGTTGCAACTAATGAAAAACTGTTTTTT	CASSRSIPGTAVATNEKLFF
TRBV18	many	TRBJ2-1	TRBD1	TGTGCCAGCTCACCCTGGGGACAGGGGGCCGATGAGCAGTTCTTC	CASSPWGQGADEQFF
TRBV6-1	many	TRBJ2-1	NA	TGTGCCAGCAGTGAAAGGTCTAGCCCGTACAATGAGCAGTTCTTC	CASSERSSPYNEQFF
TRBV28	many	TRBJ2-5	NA	TGTGCCAGTCACCCACCGTCCCAAGAGACCCAGTACTTC	CASHPPSQETQYF
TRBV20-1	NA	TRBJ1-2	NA	TGCAGTGCCCACTCCACGGACCCCTATGGCTACACCTTC	CSAHSTDPYGYTF
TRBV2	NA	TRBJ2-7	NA	TGTGCCAGCAGGATGACTCTCTCCTACGAGCAGTACTTC	CASRMTLSYEQYF
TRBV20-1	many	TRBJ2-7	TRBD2	TGCAGTGCTAGAGCTTCGCGGGAGATCCACGAGCAGTACTTC	CSARASREIHEQYF
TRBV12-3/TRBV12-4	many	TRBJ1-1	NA	TGTGCCAGCAGCGTGGGAGTGAACACTGAAGCTTTCTTT	CASSVGVNTEAFF
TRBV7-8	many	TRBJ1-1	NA	TGTGCCAGCAGCTTATGGTCCGGCAGGATGAACACTGAAGCTTTCTTT	CASSLWSGRMNTEAFF
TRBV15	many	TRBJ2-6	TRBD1	TGTGCCACCAGCGCGGGGACAGGGTCCGGGGCCAACGTCCTGACTTTC	CATSAGTGSGANVLTF
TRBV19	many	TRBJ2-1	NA	TGTGCCAGTAGTATATTAATCGCAGGGCGAAAGACGAGGAATGAGCAGTTCTTC	CASSILIAGRKTRNEQFF
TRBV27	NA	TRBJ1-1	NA	TGTGCCAGTCTATCTCAGGGCGCTGAAGCTTTCTTT	CASLSQGAEAFF
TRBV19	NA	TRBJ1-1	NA	TGTGCCAGTAGTCTACCACCCGGGGGGACAATGACTGAAGCTTTCTTT	CASSLPPGGTMTEAFF
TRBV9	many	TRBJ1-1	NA	TGTGCCAGCAGCTCACGGTCAGGGCTTGAAGCTTTCTTT	CASSSRSGLEAFF
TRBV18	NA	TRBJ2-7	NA	TGTGCCAGCTCAACGGGACATGGGGTCTACGGGCAGTACTTC	CASSTGHGVYGQYF
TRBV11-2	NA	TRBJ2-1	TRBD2	TGTGCCAGCAGCTTAGGCGGGGGTGATGAGAAGTTCTTT	CASSLGGGDEKFF
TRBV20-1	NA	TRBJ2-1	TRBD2	TGCAGTGCTACCGGGGCTAGCGGAATCTACAATGAGCAGTTCTTC	CSATGASGIYNEQFF
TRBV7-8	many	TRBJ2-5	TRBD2	TGTGCCAGCAGCCTCGCCGGCGGGGGAGAGACCCAGTACTTC	CASSLAGGGETQYF
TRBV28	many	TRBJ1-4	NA	TGTGCCAGCAGAAGTTCGGGGGTGACTAATGAAAAACTGTTTTTT	CASRSSGVTNEKLFF
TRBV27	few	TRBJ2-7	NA	TGTGCCAGCAGTACAAGTTGGGGGCATATCCACGAGCAGTACTTC	CASSTSWGHIHEQYF
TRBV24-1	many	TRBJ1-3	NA	TGTGCCACCAGTTCTACAGGTGGAAACACCATATATTTT	CATSSTGGNTIYF
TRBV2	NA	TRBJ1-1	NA	TGTGCCAGCAGAAGTCGTGGTAACGCCCCTGAAGCTTTCTTT	CASRSRGNAPEAFF
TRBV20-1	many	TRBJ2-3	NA	TGCAGTGCTAGTCCCCCCTCGGATACGCAGTATTTT	CSASPPSDTQYF
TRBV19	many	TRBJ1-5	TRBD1	TGTGCCAGTAGGGTTGGCGGACAGGGGGCCGGGCAGCCCCAGCATTTT	CASRVGGQGAGQPQHF
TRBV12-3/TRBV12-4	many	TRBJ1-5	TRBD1	TGTGCCAGCAGTCAACAGGGGGGGCACCAGCCCCAGCATTTT	CASSQQGGHQPQHF
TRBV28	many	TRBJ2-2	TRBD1	TGTGCCAGCAGTACTATGACAGGGGGTCTCACCGGGGAGCTGTTTTTT	CASSTMTGGLTGELFF
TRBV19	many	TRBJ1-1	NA	TGTGCCAGTAGTCCCGGTCACACTGAAGCTTTCTTT	CASSPGHTEAFF
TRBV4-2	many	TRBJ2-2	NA	TGTGCCAGCAGCCAAGACGGGGGGCGCGACACCGGGGAGCTGTTTTTT	CASSQDGGRDTGELFF
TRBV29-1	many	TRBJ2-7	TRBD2	TGCAGCGGCCAAAGCGGGACGACCTACGAGCAGTACTTC	CSGQSGTTYEQYF
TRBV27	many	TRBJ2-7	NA	TGTGCCAGCAGTTTTCGGTCTACGAAAAAGGGTTATATCGACTACGAGCAGTACTTC	CASSFRSTKKGYIDYEQYF
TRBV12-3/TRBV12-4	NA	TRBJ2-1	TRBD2	TGTGCCAGCATTCCCTCGATTGGGGGCGGGAGGGTTTACAATGAGCAGTTCTTC	CASIPSIGGGRVYNEQFF
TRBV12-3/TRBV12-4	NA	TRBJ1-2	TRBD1	TGTGCCAGCAGTAGGGCCCCCGGGACAGGCCCCTCTACCTTC	CASSRAPGTGPSTF
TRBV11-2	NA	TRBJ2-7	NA	TGTGCCAGCAGCTTCCCCCGGGACAATTCTTGGGCCTACGAGCAGTACTTC	CASSFPRDNSWAYEQYF
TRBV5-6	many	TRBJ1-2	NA	TGTGCCAGCAGCTTCGAAGCAGCAACCTATGGCTACACCTTC	CASSFEAATYGYTF
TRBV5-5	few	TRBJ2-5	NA	TGTGCCAGCAGCTTGCGAGGGAAGGGGGAGACCCAGTACTTC	CASSLRGKGETQYF
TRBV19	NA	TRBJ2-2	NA	TGTGCCAATAGTATATACCGCCCCGGGGAACTGTTTTTT	CANSIYRPGELFF
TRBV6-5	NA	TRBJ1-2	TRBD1	TGTGCCAGCAGTTCGATCCGTACAGGGGGCGGCTATGGTCACACCTTC	CASSSIRTGGGYGHTF
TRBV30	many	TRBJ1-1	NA	TGTGCCCTATCGTCGGGGGCGCCTGTGAACACTGAAGCTTTCTTT	CALSSGAPVNTEAFF
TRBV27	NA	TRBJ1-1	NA	TGTGCCAGCAGTTCTGGTGGCACTGAGGCTTTCTTT	CASSSGGTEAFF
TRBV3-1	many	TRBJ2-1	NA	TGTGCCAGCAGCCGACAAAACAATGAGCAGTTCTTC	CASSRQNNEQFF
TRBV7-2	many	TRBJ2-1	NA	TGTGCCAGCAGCTTAGAGCCTAGCTACAATGAGCAGTTCTTC	CASSLEPSYNEQFF
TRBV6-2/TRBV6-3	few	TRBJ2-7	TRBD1	TGTGCCAGCAGTTCCGATGACAGGGTCGAGCAGTACTTC	CASSSDDRVEQYF
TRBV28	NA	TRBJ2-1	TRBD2	TGTGCCAGCAGCCAATCGGGACTAGCGGGATCCTACAATGAGCAGTTCTTC	CASSQSGLAGSYNEQFF
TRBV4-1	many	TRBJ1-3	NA	TGCGCCAGCAGCCAATTAGGGAACACCATATATTTT	CASSQLGNTIYF
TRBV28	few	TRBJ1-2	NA	TGTGCCAGCAGCTTCGGGGCCCGGGGAAGGGATGGCTACACCTTC	CASSFGARGRDGYTF
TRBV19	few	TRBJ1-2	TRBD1	TGTGCCAGACCCTCAAACCGGGACAGGGGGCACCGTAACTATGGCTACACCTTC	CARPSNRDRGHRNYGYTF
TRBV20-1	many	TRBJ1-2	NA	TGCAGTGCTAGTGACCGCGCCTATGGCTACACCTTC	CSASDRAYGYTF
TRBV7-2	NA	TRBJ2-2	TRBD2	TGTGCCAGCAGTTGGACTAGCGGGGGTACCGGGGAGCTGTTTTTT	CASSWTSGGTGELFF